Presented here are 32 T cell receptor beta chains from one specimen sequenced in a study of T cells in Graves' hyperthyroidism and ophthalmopathy. Regions amplified from RNA transcripts were the TCR beta CDR3 regions. The primer set for the first-round RT-PCR of the TCR CDR3 was HTBI. From the multiplex PCR reads, TCRdb called clonotypes with MiXCR, one entry per CDR3 protein. The sample has around 620,000 distinct CDR3 sequences; 11% to 15% are singletons. The sequencing sample was made of blood. These receptor sequences come from a young woman with Graves' ophthalmopathy.

This clonotype was counted only a few times. J is TRBJ2-5 and V is TRBV10-3, with 8 bases fitting TRBD2. This CDR3 has 13 amino acids. Trimming at V came to 7 bases and at J to 5 bases, leaving 6 bases not matched to a gene. Looked up from germline, CDR1 is ENHRY and CDR2 is SYGVKD. The CDR3: CAINAGGGETQYF. The CDR3 nucleotides read TGTGCCATCAATGCGGGAGGCGGGGAGACCCAGTACTTC.

V and J are TRBV3-1 and TRBJ1-4; D uncertain. The germline V and J ends were trimmed by 6 bases and 5 bases, with 7 bases remaining between them. The germline CDR1 and CDR2 sequences are LGHDT and YNNKEL (reference sequence). This CDR3 spans 12 amino acids. CDR3 bases: TGTGCCAGCAGAAGGGAAAATGAAAAACTGTTTTTT. Protein: CASRRENEKLFF.

This clonotype was observed many times. The V call is TRBV7-2, the J call TRBJ2-7, with 12 positions matching TRBD2. CDR1 and CDR2 from the germline V gene are SGHTA and FQGNSA. V was pared by 1 base and J by 7 bases, with 8 bases of the junction left unmatched. The CDR3 loop spans 16 amino acids. This chain's CDR3 is CASSLVRLAGATEQYF. CDR3 nucleotides: TGTGCCAGCAGCTTAGTAAGACTAGCGGGAGCCACGGAGCAGTACTTC. Supplemented by reference TRBV7-2 and TRBJ2-7, the full variable domain reads GAGVSQSPSNKVTEKGKDVELRCDPISGHTALYWYRQSLGQGLEFLIYFQGNSAPDKSGLPSDRFSAERTGGSVSTLTIQRTQQEDSAVYLCASSLVRLAGATEQYFGPGTRLTVT.

This clonotype has at least ten counts. The chain links TRBV6-5 to TRBJ1-5; D remains unclear. Germline values: CDR1 MNHEY, CDR2 SVGAGI. The CDR3 totals 15 residues. V gave up 2 bases and J gave up 1 base, with 9 bases separating them. The CDR3, as DNA: TGTGCCAGCAGTTACGGTAAAGGGAGCAATCAGCCCCAGCATTTT. Protein product: CASSYGKGSNQPQHF.

This clonotype came up many times. This chain links TRBV28 with TRBJ1-5; 9 positions agree with TRBD1. This CDR3 contains 14 residues. CDR1 is MDHEN and CDR2 is SYDVKM in the germline V gene. The J segment lost 11 bases and the V segment lost 5 bases, leaving 10 bases of the junction unmatched. CDR3 sequence: CASSHQQGAVAQHF. CDR3 in DNA: TGTGCCAGCAGTCATCAACAGGGGGCAGTGGCCCAGCATTTT.

In its sample, this clonotype was seen many times. J is TRBJ2-3 and V is TRBV12-3 or TRBV12-4, with TRBD1 identical over 11 bases. The CDR3 has 16 amino acids. V shed 6 bases and J 1 base; nucleotides not matched to a gene: 6. CDR3 in amino acids: CASRPGQGARTDTQYF. DNA for the CDR3: TGTGCCAGCAGACCTGGACAGGGGGCGCGCACAGATACGCAGTATTTT.

The V call is TRBV5-4, the J call TRBJ1-4, with 9 bases aligning to TRBD1. Germline V gene data show CDR1 as SGHNT and CDR2 as YYREEE (reference sequence). Trimming at V came to 0 bases and at J to 8 bases, leaving 2 bases not matched to a gene. This CDR3 region has 14 residues. In nucleotides, the CDR3 is TGTGCCAGCAGCTTGGTGGGACAGGGAGAAAAACTGTTTTTT. Translation: CASSLVGQGEKLFF. The complete variable domain, with remaining parts taken from reference TRBV5-4 and TRBJ1-4, reads ETGVTQSPTHLIKTRGQQVTLRCSSQSGHNTVSWYQQALGQGPQFIFQYYREEENGRGNFPPRFSGLQFPNYSSELNVNALELDDSALYLCASSLVGQGEKLFFGSGTQLSVL.

This clonotype has a count of ten or more. The chain is built from TRBV6-2 or TRBV6-3 and TRBJ2-5, with a weak D call TRBD2 (5 bases). CDR1 and CDR2 from the germline V gene are MNHEY and SVGEGT. This CDR3 is built from 16 residues. The ends were cut back, 0 bases at V and 1 base at J, with 12 bases in the middle. The CDR3 region is CASSYSPEARQETQYF. CDR3 bases: TGTGCCAGCAGTTACTCCCCGGAGGCGCGCCAAGAGACCCAGTACTTC.

Ten or more counts support this clonotype. The J gene is TRBJ2-7, the V gene TRBV20-1; 9 nucleotides line up with TRBD2. Trimming cost V 6 bases and J 2 bases; bases outside gene matches: 8. This CDR3 comprises 14 residues. Germline V CDR1 and CDR2: DFQATT, SNEGSKA (reference sequence). CDR3 DNA sequence: TGCAGTGCGATCGGACTAGCGACCACCTACGAGCAGTACTTC. Translating it yields CSAIGLATTYEQYF.

J is TRBJ2-5 and V is TRBV7-9; 7 bases align to TRBD1. The length of the CDR3 is 15 residues. CDR1 and CDR2 (germline): SEHNR, FQNEAQ (reference sequence). The V and J ends lost 5 bases and 4 bases, in that order; junction bases with no gene match: 10. The CDR3 spells CASSVLFRDRETQYF. CDR3 coding DNA: TGTGCCAGCAGCGTCTTATTCCGGGACAGAGAGACCCAGTACTTC.

The chain is built from TRBV6-1 and TRBJ1-5; perhaps TRBD1 as D (5 bases). The CDR3 length is 14 residues. Germline V lookup: CDR1 MNHNS, CDR2 SASEGT. Trimming left V 8 bases short and J 2 bases short, with 13 bases between. The CDR3, as DNA: TGTGCCAGCTGTAGGCGGGGACGCAATCAGCCCCAGCATTTT. As protein: CASCRRGRNQPQHF.

The rearrangement uses TRBV9 and TRBJ1-1; D not resolved. CDR3 size: 16 residues. V gave up 0 bases and J gave up 8 bases, with 20 bases separating them. Germline values: CDR1 SGDLS, CDR2 YYNGEE. CDR3 in amino acids: CASSVDNRGGWSEAFF. As DNA, the CDR3 is TGTGCCAGCAGCGTAGATAACCGGGGAGGTTGGTCCGAAGCTTTCTTT.

This clonotype was detected ten times or more. This sequence joins TRBV29-1 and TRBJ1-2; D uncertain. The V gene's germline CDR1 is SQVTM and CDR2 ANQGSEA. The CDR3 totals 13 residues. V was cut by 5 bases and J by 0 bases, with 10 bases left in between. The CDR3 region is CSVWADPNYGYTF. Here the CDR3 DNA reads TGCAGCGTTTGGGCAGATCCTAACTATGGCTACACCTTC.

This clonotype was recorded many times. This chain joins TRBV7-8 and TRBJ2-1, with 8 nucleotides matching TRBD2. V was clipped by 0 bases and J by 7 bases; unmatched bases: 14. The CDR3 runs to 18 residues. Germline V gene lookup returns CDR1 SGHVS and CDR2 FQNEAQ. CDR3 amino acids: CASSLARQREQKPNEQFF. The CDR3 DNA reads as TGTGCCAGCAGCTTAGCGCGGCAGCGGGAGCAGAAACCTAATGAGCAGTTCTTC.

The chain has TRBV7-3 and TRBJ2-5; D call uncertain. The CDR3 is 13 amino acids. The V gene's germline CDR1 is SGHTA and CDR2 FQGTGA. V dropped 4 bases and J dropped 5 bases, with 11 bases sitting between them. CDR3 sequence reads: CASSSRSGETQYF. As DNA, the CDR3 is TGTGCCAGCAGCTCACGGTCCGGGGAGACCCAGTACTTC.

This clonotype was seen a few times. Written as DNA, the CDR3 is TGCGCCAGCAGCCAAGAGGACAGGACTAACTATGGCTACACCTTC. Its protein product is CASSQEDRTNYGYTF. The chain joins TRBV4-1 to TRBJ1-2, with 7 bases identical to TRBD1. The CDR3 consists of 15 residues. With 0 bases clipped from V and 0 bases from J, the junction kept 1 base outside the gene matches. Germline lookup yields CDR1 MGHRA and CDR2 YSYEKL.

In this sample, this clonotype turned up many times. This chain links TRBV28 with TRBJ1-2; D gene ambiguous. Trimming pared 4 bases from V and 5 bases from J, leaving 26 bases between. CDR1 and CDR2 (germline): MDHEN, SYDVKM. CDR3 size: 18 residues. CDR3 sequence: CASSSIRARYYGDYGYTF. The CDR3 DNA reads TGTGCCAGCAGTTCAATCCGGGCGAGATATTATGGGGATTATGGCTACACCTTC.

This clonotype was seen a few times. The DNA for the CDR3 is TGTGCCAGCAGTTACGGGACAGGGAATTCACCCCTCCACTTT. Translated: CASSYGTGNSPLHF. The chain employs TRBV6-5 and TRBJ1-6; 9 positions match TRBD1. From germline, CDR1 is MNHEY and CDR2 SVGAGI. Trimming removed 2 bases from V and 7 bases from J; junction bases left unmatched: 0. The CDR3 totals 14 residues.

About this clonotype itself: Just one base apart from a much larger clone, this may be a read error. J is TRBJ2-1 and V is TRBV27; TRBD2 matches at 12 bases. Germline V gene lookup returns CDR1 MNHEY and CDR2 SMNVEV (reference sequence). The V segment lost 5 bases and the J segment 7 bases; nucleotides outside the gene matches: 27. The CDR3 totals 22 residues. The DNA for the CDR3 is TGTGCCAGCAGTCCCCCGTTGCGTGAGACTAGCGGGAGCATCCGTCCTTATAATGAGCAGTTCTTC. Its translation: CASSPPLRETSGSIRPYNEQFF.

The V call is TRBV7-2, the J call TRBJ2-7, with 7 positions matching TRBD1. V was clipped by 4 bases and J by 5 bases; unmatched bases: 8. The CDR3 has 14 residues. Germline V gene lookup returns CDR1 SGHTA and CDR2 FQGNSA. The CDR3 loop reads CASSSPGQRHEQYF. CDR3 nucleotides: TGTGCCAGCAGCTCACCGGGACAGCGCCACGAGCAGTACTTC.

This clonotype has just a few counts. The chain employs TRBV5-6 and TRBJ1-6, with D possibly TRBD1 on 6 matching bases. The CDR3 is 18 residues long. Looked up from germline, CDR1 is SGHDT and CDR2 is YYEEEE. Trimming cost V 4 bases and J 6 bases, with 23 bases left between them. Here the CDR3 reads CASSLTRTGWGSNSPLHF. The CDR3 DNA is TGTGCCAGCAGCCTAACTCGTACAGGGTGGGGTTCTAATTCACCCCTCCACTTT.

Remarks on this clonotype: A much larger clone differs from this one at a single base, so this may be a read error. The genes are TRBV30 and TRBJ1-1; a possible D gene is TRBD1 (5 bases). CDR1 GTSNPN and CDR2 SVGIG come from the germline V gene (reference sequence). The CDR3 spans 14 residues. The CDR3 region has the DNA TGTGCCCGGAGTTACGGGGGGGGGAACACTGAAGCTTTCTTT. Its protein product is CARSYGGGNTEAFF. Full variable domain (outside the CDR3, taken from reference TRBV30 and TRBJ1-1): SQTIHQWPATLVQPVGSPLSLECTVEGTSNPNLYWYRQAAGRGLQLLFYSVGIGQISSEVPQNLSASRPQDRQFILSSKKLLLSDSGFYLCARSYGGGNTEAFFGQGTRLTVV.

At least ten counts were recorded for this clonotype. This chain uses TRBV2 with TRBJ2-1, with 7 bases lining up with TRBD1. J gave up 2 bases and V 6 bases, and 4 bases lay outside the gene matches. CDR1 is SNHLY, CDR2 FYNNEI, per germline. The CDR3 has 14 residues. The CDR3 sequence: CASRDRRPYNEQFF. In nucleotides, the CDR3 is TGTGCCAGCAGGGACAGGCGACCCTACAATGAGCAGTTCTTC.

There are many counts of this clonotype. V is TRBV15 and J is TRBJ1-1; a possible D gene is TRBD1 (5 bases). The CDR3 contains 12 residues. V lost 4 bases and J 10 bases, leaving 13 bases between the germline ends. CDR1 is LNHNV, CDR2 YYDKDF, per germline (reference sequence). Here the CDR3 DNA reads TGTGCCACCAGCACCCTCCTGGGGGGAGCTTTCTTT. Its translation: CATSTLLGGAFF.

This clonotype was recorded many times. The chain combines TRBV2 with TRBJ2-1, with 9 bases that match TRBD2. From germline, CDR1 is SNHLY and CDR2 FYNNEI. Trimming cost V 10 bases and J 8 bases; bases outside gene matches: 15. The CDR3 sequence is 15 residues long. Written as DNA, the CDR3 is TGTGCCACACGTTATAGCGGGAGAACGGGGTATGAGCAGTTCTTC. Protein product: CATRYSGRTGYEQFF.

To note about this clonotype: It may be a read error: a sequence one base away is much more abundant. V usage is TRBV6-4 and J usage is TRBJ2-7; TRBD1 is a possible D gene (6 bases). The CDR3 covers 12 residues. Trimming pared 11 bases from V and 5 bases from J, leaving 16 bases between. Germline loops: CDR1 MRHNA, CDR2 SNTAGT. CDR3 residues: CAYRVLGDEQYF. The CDR3 DNA reads as TGTGCCTACAGGGTCCTAGGGGACGAGCAGTACTTC.

This clonotype has only one observation. A much larger clone lies a single base off, so this may be a read error. V and J are TRBV14 and TRBJ2-1; no clear D. The ends were cut back, 2 bases at V and 6 bases at J, with 5 bases in the middle. The length of the CDR3 is 12 residues. Germline V gene sequence: CDR1 SGHDN, CDR2 FVKESK. The CDR3 loop reads CASSQPSNEQFF. In DNA form, the CDR3 reads TGTGCCAGCAGCCAACCTAGCAATGAGCAGTTCTTC.

This clonotype appeared many times. The V and J genes are TRBV6-1 and TRBJ1-1; unclear D gene. Germline V gene lookup returns CDR1 MNHNS and CDR2 SASEGT. There are 14 residues in the CDR3. V was trimmed by 6 bases and J by 5 bases, leaving 16 bases between them. CDR3 sequence: CASSPPGLRTEAFF. Written as DNA, the CDR3 is TGTGCCAGCAGCCCCCCGGGGTTGAGGACTGAAGCTTTCTTT.

Many counts were recorded for this clonotype. This chain joins TRBV20-1 and TRBJ1-2; 7 nucleotides agree with TRBD1. The V gene's germline CDR1 is DFQATT and CDR2 SNEGSKA (reference sequence). The J segment lost 2 bases and the V segment lost 3 bases, leaving 0 bases of the junction unmatched. The CDR3 runs to 12 residues. The CDR3 nucleotides are TGCAGTGCTAGGACAGGGAACTATGGCTACACCTTC. Protein sequence: CSARTGNYGYTF.

This clonotype was seen ten or more times. V usage is TRBV27 and J usage is TRBJ2-7; TRBD2 matches at 12 bases. The J segment lost 4 bases and the V segment lost 4 bases, leaving 8 bases of the junction unmatched. This CDR3 region has 16 residues. CDR1 MNHEY and CDR2 SMNVEV come from the germline V gene (reference sequence). This CDR3 reads CASSSSLGLAGYEQYF. Written as DNA, the CDR3 is TGTGCCAGCAGTTCAAGTCTGGGACTAGCGGGTTACGAGCAGTACTTC.

The table lists this clonotype with many counts. This chain connects TRBV6-2 or TRBV6-3 to TRBJ1-5; D remains unclear. The CDR3 is 13 amino acids. V lost 2 bases and J lost 4, with 6 bases in between. Germline V gene lookup returns CDR1 MNHEY and CDR2 SVGEGT. The DNA of the CDR3 is TGTGCCAGCAGTTACGTTGGGAATCAGCCCCAGCATTTT. This codes for CASSYVGNQPQHF.

This clonotype was seen a handful of times. The genes are TRBV20-1 and TRBJ1-2; 8 nucleotides agree with TRBD1. J lost 3 bases, V lost 4 bases, and 19 bases had no gene match. CDR3 length: 18 residues. CDR1 and CDR2 from the germline V gene are DFQATT and SNEGSKA (reference sequence). The CDR3 DNA follows: TGCAGTGCTATATATTGGGCCCAGACAGGGGCGCCCGACTATGGCTACACCTTC. This sequence encodes CSAIYWAQTGAPDYGYTF.